The 22 T cell receptor beta chains in this list originate from one sample, sequenced in a study of Tregs in tolerant kidney transplant recipients. Their target antigens are unknown. Here immunoSEQ multiplex PCR was the method, and the copy in TCRdb shows in-frame clones only, minus some. The table includes 15,000 to 18,000 clones, about 53% detected once. CFSE-labeled recipient PBMCs were cultured five to seven days with irradiated graft donor PBMCs, then FACS-sorted. Specimen: CD4+ T cells from blood cultured with allogeneic cells, collected before the transplant. These receptors were taken from a human patient who received a combined kidney and bone marrow transplant.

The chain uses TRBV4-3 and TRBJ2-1, with TRBD2 identical over 9 bases. V shed 1 base and J 2 bases; nucleotides not matched to a gene: 12. Germline V lookup: CDR1 LGHNA, CDR2 YSLEER. The CDR3 extends over 19 amino acids. Written as DNA, the CDR3 is TGCGCCAGCAGCCAAGTCGATAGCGGGAGACCCTCTCCCTACAATGAGCAGTTCTTC. Translating it yields CASSQVDSGRPSPYNEQFF.

This clone was counted between two and nine times. The chain is built from TRBV4-3 and TRBJ1-3, with D perhaps matching TRBD1 (5 bases). Per the germline V gene, CDR1 is LGHNA and CDR2 is YSLEER. This CDR3 is built from 17 residues. The V end was cut by 0 bases, the J end by 2 bases, with 14 bases between. For the CDR3, the DNA is TGCGCCAGCAGCCAAGATGGAGGGGTTCTGACTGGAAACACCATATATTTT. Residues: CASSQDGGVLTGNTIYF.

The V and J genes are TRBV6-9 and TRBJ2-5; perhaps TRBD2 as D (7 bases). The CDR3 extends over 14 amino acids. V was pared by 1 base and J by 5 bases, with 11 bases between. CDR1 is MNHGY and CDR2 is SVAAGI in the germline V gene. In DNA, the CDR3 is TGTGCCAGCAGTTATTGGGGGGGCGATGAGACCCAGTACTTC. This encodes CASSYWGGDETQYF.

This clone is labeled medium-sized (0.01 to 0.1%). V gene TRBV4-3 combines with J gene TRBJ2-3; D is unclear. V was clipped by 1 base and J by 4 bases, with 21 bases between them. There are 18 residues in the CDR3. Germline CDR1 reads LGHNA; CDR2 reads YSLEER. CDR3 sequence: CASSQGTSLGILADTQYF. The CDR3 DNA follows: TGCGCCAGCAGCCAAGGCACCTCTCTAGGTATTCTAGCAGATACGCAGTATTTT.

This clone was counted only a few times. The chain carries TRBV7-2 and TRBJ2-7; D is possibly TRBD2 (7 bases). CDR3 length: 15 residues. Germline-derived CDR1 and CDR2 are SGHTA and FQGNSA. With 3 bases removed from V and 3 bases from J, the gap between germline ends came to 15 bases. The CDR3 protein is CASSFVGGGHYEQYF. Written as DNA, the CDR3 is TGTGCCAGCAGCTTTGTCGGCGGGGGCCACTACGAGCAGTACTTC. Complete variable domain (other parts from reference TRBV7-2 and TRBJ2-7): GAGVSQSPSNKVTEKGKDVELRCDPISGHTALYWYRQSLGQGLEFLIYFQGNSAPDKSGLPSDRFSAERTGGSVSTLTIQRTQQEDSAVYLCASSFVGGGHYEQYFGPGTRLTVT.

The chain carries TRBV9 and TRBJ2-5, with D tentatively TRBD1 (6 bases). V lost 5 bases, J lost 1 base, and 15 bases lay in between. CDR1 and CDR2 from the germline V gene are SGDLS and YYNGEE. This CDR3 has 15 amino acids. Here the CDR3 reads CASRQGFRGQETQYF. CDR3 nucleotide sequence: TGTGCCAGCAGACAAGGGTTCAGGGGCCAAGAGACCCAGTACTTC.

This clone was detected only a few times. The chain combines TRBV15 with TRBJ1-1; D is ambiguous. The V end lost 0 bases, the J end lost 4 bases, and 9 bases lay between the germline ends. This CDR3 is 14 amino acids long. Germline V lookup: CDR1 LNHNV, CDR2 YYDKDF (reference sequence). As DNA, the CDR3 is TGTGCCACCAGCAGAGATCAGAGGGCCACTGAAGCTTTCTTT. Translated: CATSRDQRATEAFF. Supplemented by reference TRBV15 and TRBJ1-1, the full variable domain reads DAMVIQNPRYQVTQFGKPVTLSCSQTLNHNVMYWYQQKSSQAPKLLFHYYDKDFNNEADTPDNFQSRRPNTSFCFLDIRSPGLGDTAMYLCATSRDQRATEAFFGQGTRLTVV.

CDR3 nucleotides: TGTGCCAGCAGTTTACCAGGGAACACTGAAGCTTTCTTT. Its protein product is CASSLPGNTEAFF. The J gene is TRBJ1-1, the V gene TRBV27; no clear D. Germline-derived CDR1 and CDR2 are MNHEY and SMNVEV (reference sequence). The CDR3 sequence is 13 residues long. V was trimmed by 2 bases and J by 1 base, leaving 5 bases between them.

The V and J genes are TRBV5-6 and TRBJ1-2; possibly TRBD1 for D (5 bases). The germline V gene has CDR1 SGHDT and CDR2 YYEEEE. Trimming pared 0 bases from V and 4 bases from J, leaving 7 bases between. This CDR3 has 13 residues. The CDR3, as DNA: TGTGCCAGCAGCTTGGGACAGATCTATGGCTACACCTTC. Residues: CASSLGQIYGYTF. The whole variable domain, filled in from reference TRBV5-6 and TRBJ1-2, reads DAGVTQSPTHLIKTRGQQVTLRCSPKSGHDTVSWYQQALGQGPQFIFQYYEEEERQRGNFPDRFSGHQFPNYSSELNVNALLLGDSALYLCASSLGQIYGYTFGSGTRLTVV.

Points on this clone: An end of the junction does not agree with germline; a read error may underlie this. The identical CDR3 is also encoded by other nucleotide sequences in the sample. The CDR3 protein is CASSQAQGENSPLHF. The CDR3 nucleotides are TGTGCCAGCAGCCAAGCACAGGGGGAGAATTCCCCCCTCCACTTT. The chain employs TRBV7-6 and TRBJ1-6, with TRBD1 matching 8 bases. CDR1 SGHVS and CDR2 FNYEAQ come from the germline V gene. The CDR3 contains 15 residues.

The chain carries TRBV11-2 and TRBJ2-2; a weak D match, TRBD2 (6 bases). V lost 4 bases, J lost 3 bases, and 15 bases lay in between. Per the germline V gene, CDR1 is SGHAT and CDR2 is FQNNGV. The CDR3 runs to 16 residues. Written as DNA, the CDR3 is TGTGCCAGCAGCTACCCGCGGGGCAGCTACACCGGGGAGCTGTTTTTT. It codes for CASSYPRGSYTGELFF.

In its sample, this clone ranks as medium-sized. This sequence joins TRBV6-1 and TRBJ1-1; D may be TRBD1 (5 bases). The CDR3 sequence is 18 residues long. With 3 bases removed from V and 1 base from J, the gap between germline ends came to 21 bases. In germline, CDR1 is MNHNS, CDR2 SASEGT. CDR3 sequence: CASSDAWTPWEANTEAFF. The CDR3 nucleotides read TGTGCCAGCAGTGACGCATGGACACCCTGGGAGGCGAACACTGAAGCTTTCTTT.

This chain uses TRBV7-9 with TRBJ2-7, with D possibly matching TRBD2 (6 bases). V dropped 1 base and J dropped 7 bases, with 14 bases sitting between them. Germline V gene lookup returns CDR1 SEHNR and CDR2 FQNEAQ (reference sequence). This CDR3 has 14 residues. The CDR3 nucleotides are TGTGCCAGCAGCTTAGGGGGACCCGCGGGGGAGCAGTACTTC. This gives the protein CASSLGGPAGEQYF.

This clone has more than one count but fewer than ten. The chain recombines TRBV6-6 with TRBJ1-2; 7 nucleotides align to TRBD1. This CDR3 has 13 amino acids. V shed 6 bases, J shed 6 bases, and the junction held 7 bases outside the gene matches. Germline loops: CDR1 MNHNY, CDR2 SVGAGI (reference sequence). Here the CDR3 DNA reads TGTGCCAGCAGCCCCCCACAGGGGAATGGCTACACCTTC. It encodes CASSPPQGNGYTF.

The rearrangement links TRBV5-4 to TRBJ2-7, with TRBD1 as a possible D gene (5 bases). Trimming cost V 1 base and J 2 bases, with 13 bases left between them. CDR1 is SGHNT, CDR2 YYREEE, per germline (reference sequence). There are 15 residues in the CDR3. The CDR3 nucleotides are TGTGCCAGCAGCTTGCCAGGGTACGGCCCCTACGAGCAGTACTTC. This encodes CASSLPGYGPYEQYF.

V gene TRBV6-1 combines with J gene TRBJ1-1, with D tentatively TRBD1 (6 bases). V lost 4 bases, J lost 5 bases, and 14 bases lay in between. The CDR3 is 14 residues long. From germline, CDR1 is MNHNS and CDR2 SASEGT. CDR3 region: CASSAGVILTEAFF. In nucleotides, the CDR3 is TGTGCCAGCAGTGCAGGGGTAATATTGACTGAAGCTTTCTTT.

This clone is medium-sized within its sample. The chain carries TRBV2 and TRBJ2-2; 9 nucleotides match TRBD1. Germline values: CDR1 SNHLY, CDR2 FYNNEI. Germline trimming cut 7 bases from V and 4 bases from J; bases unmatched to any gene: 7. The CDR3 is made up of 15 amino acids. DNA of the CDR3: TGTGCCAGCACCCGCAGGGACAGGGCCACCGGGGAGCTGTTTTTT. Protein sequence: CASTRRDRATGELFF.

By share, this clone ranks as medium-sized. J is TRBJ1-5 and V is TRBV6-6; the D gene is possibly TRBD1 (6 bases). From germline, CDR1 is MNHNY and CDR2 SVGAGI (reference sequence). Trimming stripped 1 base from V and 5 bases from J, with 9 bases between. This CDR3 comprises 14 residues. CDR3 in amino acids: CASSYYHRDQPQHF. CDR3 DNA sequence: TGTGCCAGCAGTTACTACCACAGGGATCAGCCCCAGCATTTT.

Here the CDR3 DNA reads TGTGCCAGCAGGTCCGAAAGGACAGATTCCCACGAGCAGTACTTC. Translation gives CASRSERTDSHEQYF. The chain uses TRBV6-6 and TRBJ2-7; tentatively, D is TRBD1 (6 bases). The CDR3 runs to 15 residues. CDR1 MNHNY and CDR2 SVGAGI come from the germline V gene (reference sequence). Trimming shortened V by 6 bases and J by 5 bases, and 20 bases separated the two germline ends.

This clone is judged medium-sized. The chain links TRBV4-3 to TRBJ1-2, with D possibly TRBD1 on 6 matching bases. The V end lost 3 bases, the J end lost 2 bases, and 10 bases lay between the germline ends. The CDR3 spans 14 residues. The germline V gene has CDR1 LGHNA and CDR2 YSLEER. CDR3: CASSHADRNYGYTF. The DNA of the CDR3 is TGCGCCAGCAGCCACGCGGACAGAAACTATGGCTACACCTTC.

The chain is built from TRBV5-5 and TRBJ2-5; 9 nucleotides agree with TRBD2. This CDR3 has 13 amino acids. Germline V gene lookup returns CDR1 SGHKS and CDR2 YYEKEE (reference sequence). Trimming at V came to 4 bases and at J to 8 bases, leaving 6 bases not matched to a gene. The CDR3, as DNA: TGTGCCAGCAGCATCACTAGCGGGTCAACCCAGTACTTC. Translated: CASSITSGSTQYF.

The chain is built from TRBV21-1 and TRBJ1-1; the table calls TRBD1, which could not be checked here. TRBV21-1 is a known pseudogene. The CDR3 is 13 residues long. This chain's CDR3 is CASSSDRETEAFF. The CDR3 nucleotides are TGTGCCAGCAGCAGCGACAGGGAAACTGAAGCTTTCTTT.